These 15 T cell receptor beta chains share one sample of origin, sequenced in a study of blood T cell repertoires in COVID-19. Sequencing used immunoSEQ multiplex PCR; TCRdb keeps in-frame clones, though not all of them. The repertoire consists of 130,000 to 150,000 clones, with roughly 85% occurring once and the leading ten covering roughly 8%. Sequenced: peripheral blood. All receptors come from an older woman with COVID-19, enrolled during active disease.

V usage is TRBV27 and J usage is TRBJ1-1; tentative D call: TRBD1 (5 bases). There are 14 residues in the CDR3. V shed 1 base and J shed 4 bases, with 10 bases lying between them. Germline CDR1 MNHEY, CDR2 SMNVEV (reference sequence). CDR3 sequence reads: CASSLWGDGTEAFF. For the CDR3, the DNA is TGTGCCAGCAGTTTATGGGGCGACGGCACTGAAGCTTTCTTT.

This rearrangement joins TRBV30 to TRBJ1-5; D ambiguous. This CDR3 contains 14 residues. Germline V gene lookup returns CDR1 GTSNPN and CDR2 SVGIG (reference sequence). Trimming cost V 0 bases and J 3 bases, with 9 bases left between them. The CDR3 reads CAWSVPELNQPQHF. CDR3 nucleotides: TGTGCCTGGAGTGTACCGGAGCTCAATCAGCCCCAGCATTTT.

This clone was detected once. The rearrangement joins TRBV9 to TRBJ1-1; D gene ambiguous. V lost 4 bases to trimming and J lost 5 bases, with 18 bases between them. The germline V gene encodes CDR1 SGDLS and CDR2 YYNGEE. The CDR3 spans 15 residues. The CDR3, as DNA: TGTGCCAGCAGCCCGTCGGTGGTAGGGAGAACTGAAGCTTTCTTT. Encoded protein: CASSPSVVGRTEAFF. Combining the CDR3 with reference TRBV9 and TRBJ1-1 gives the whole variable domain DSGVTQTPKHLITATGQRVTLRCSPRSGDLSVYWYQQSLDQGLQFLIQYYNGEERAKGNILERFSAQQFPDLHSELNLSSLELGDSALYFCASSPSVVGRTEAFFGQGTRLTVV.

The chain carries TRBV27 and TRBJ2-5, with 7 bases lining up with TRBD2. This CDR3 is 14 amino acids long. Trimming took 6 bases from V and 4 from J; bases not matched to a gene: 8. Germline V gene sequence: CDR1 MNHEY, CDR2 SMNVEV (reference sequence). DNA of the CDR3: TGTGCCAGCAGGGCGGTTTGGGGGGGAGAGACCCAGTACTTC. Protein sequence: CASRAVWGGETQYF.

The chain carries TRBV6-5 and TRBJ1-2; D unresolved. The CDR3 sequence is 14 residues long. Germline V gene data show CDR1 as MNHEY and CDR2 as SVGAGI. Trimming took 7 bases from V and 2 from J, leaving 14 bases between them. The CDR3 DNA sequence: TGTGCCAGCACCCGTGGCCGAGGGAACTATGGCTACACCTTC. This translates into CASTRGRGNYGYTF.

This clone was seen just once. The chain is built from TRBV12-2 and TRBJ1-1; the D segment call TRBD1 is taken from the table without a DNA check. TRBV12-2 is noted as a pseudogene. This CDR3 has 13 residues. The chain's CDR3 is CASPQGPLVEAFF. DNA of the CDR3: TGTGCAAGTCCCCAGGGGCCACTCGTTGAAGCTTTCTTT.

This chain connects TRBV7-2 to TRBJ2-7; D possibly corresponds to TRBD2 (6 bases). The V gene's germline CDR1 is SGHTA and CDR2 FQGNSA. This CDR3 contains 14 residues. Trimming removed 4 bases from V and 5 bases from J, with 15 bases in between. This chain's CDR3 is CASSSQRALDEQYF. Here the CDR3 DNA reads TGTGCCAGCAGCTCCCAGCGGGCGCTAGACGAGCAGTACTTC.

The genes are TRBV6-5 and TRBJ1-6; 7 nucleotides align to TRBD1. V dropped 4 bases and J dropped 9; count of bases not matched to a gene: 6. Germline assignment: CDR1 MNHEY and CDR2 SVGAGI. The CDR3 is made up of 14 amino acids. CDR3 sequence reads: CASSFDRVSSPLHF. Here the CDR3 DNA reads TGTGCCAGCAGTTTCGACAGGGTGAGTTCACCCCTCCACTTT.

V and J are TRBV19 and TRBJ2-7; 13 bases map to TRBD2. Germline loops: CDR1 LNHDA, CDR2 SQIVND (reference sequence). V lost 6 bases, J lost 4 bases, and 6 bases stayed unmatched. The CDR3 runs 15 residues. The CDR3 DNA reads TGTGCCAGTAGACCCGGGACTAGCGGGGATTACGAGCAGTACTTC. It encodes CASRPGTSGDYEQYF.

V usage is TRBV19 and J usage is TRBJ1-1, with TRBD1 as a possible D gene (6 bases). Trimming pared 5 bases from V and 0 bases from J, leaving 16 bases between. Germline loops: CDR1 LNHDA, CDR2 SQIVND (reference sequence). The CDR3 loop spans 16 amino acids. CDR3 region: CASSAGQRVMNTEAFF. The CDR3 bases are TGTGCCAGTAGTGCCGGACAGAGGGTTATGAACACTGAAGCTTTCTTT.

The chain employs TRBV25-1 and TRBJ1-1, with D possibly TRBD1 on 6 matching bases. Per germline, CDR1 MGHDK and CDR2 SYGVNS. Trimming cost V 6 bases and J 5 bases, with 13 bases left between them. The CDR3 contains 13 residues. The CDR3 nucleotides read TGTGCCAGCAGGCCAGGGGAATGGACTGAAGCTTTCTTT. Its protein is CASRPGEWTEAFF.

The chain combines TRBV7-3 with TRBJ1-4; 8 bases align to TRBD1. The CDR3 consists of 15 residues. Looked up from germline, CDR1 is SGHTA and CDR2 is FQGTGA. V was pared by 3 bases and J by 3 bases, with 3 bases of the junction left unmatched. CDR3 sequence (DNA): TGTGCCAGCAGCTTGACAGGGGCCTCTAATGAAAAACTGTTTTTT. Amino acid sequence: CASSLTGASNEKLFF.

The chain employs TRBV29-1 and TRBJ1-2; D is ambiguous. This CDR3 comprises 13 residues. Trimming shortened V by 2 bases and J by 3 bases, and 10 bases separated the two germline ends. CDR1 and CDR2 from the germline V gene are SQVTM and ANQGSEA. In DNA, the CDR3 is TGCAGCGTTGAAAAGCAGGACTACTATGGCTACACCTTC. Amino acid sequence: CSVEKQDYYGYTF.

The genes are TRBV28 and TRBJ1-4; D is unclear. The CDR3 is made up of 15 amino acids. The ends were cut back, 4 bases at V and 7 bases at J, with 16 bases in the middle. Germline CDR1 MDHEN, CDR2 SYDVKM. The CDR3 spells CASSSPYGEGEKLFF. The CDR3 DNA is TGTGCCAGCAGTTCCCCCTACGGGGAGGGTGAAAAACTGTTTTTT.

The chain combines TRBV6-6 with TRBJ2-7; perhaps TRBD2 as D (5 bases). V shed 5 bases and J shed 2 bases, with 16 bases lying between them. Germline CDR1 reads MNHNY; CDR2 reads SVGAGI (reference sequence). This CDR3 spans 15 amino acids. The CDR3 DNA reads as TGTGCCAGCAGTCCGCCCGCCCCGCGGGCCTACGAGCAGTACTTC. Protein product: CASSPPAPRAYEQYF.